What follows are 8 T cell receptor beta chains derived from one specimen sequenced in a study of blood T cell repertoires in COVID-19. Assay: immunoSEQ multiplex PCR; the TCRdb copy retains only in-frame clones and omits some. The table has more than 150,000 clones, roughly nine tenths seen once. The material sequenced was peripheral blood. The receptors come from a man between 65 and 85 years old with active or convalescent COVID-19.

This clone showed up just once. CDR3 loop: CASSTSSYNEQFF. CDR3 bases: TGTGCCAGCAGCACGAGCTCCTACAATGAGCAGTTCTTC. V gene TRBV7-6 combines with J gene TRBJ2-1; D call uncertain. Looked up from germline, CDR1 is SGHVS and CDR2 is FNYEAQ. With 5 bases removed from V and 0 bases from J, the gap between germline ends came to 5 bases. The CDR3 is 13 amino acids.

The rearrangement links TRBV7-9 to TRBJ1-6; 10 bases are a match to TRBD1. Unmatched junction bases numbered 2, after V lost 5 bases and J lost 7 bases. CDR1 is SEHNR and CDR2 is FQNEAQ in the germline V gene (reference sequence). There are 14 residues in the CDR3. The CDR3 DNA reads as TGTGCCAGCAGCACGGGACAGGGGAATTCACCCCTCCACTTT. Protein sequence: CASSTGQGNSPLHF.

This chain connects TRBV18 to TRBJ1-5; D not certain. The CDR3 is made up of 15 amino acids. The germline V gene encodes CDR1 KGHSH and CDR2 LQKENI. Deletions cut 3 bases from V and 1 base from J, with 10 bases between. CDR3 amino acids: CASSPQGGSNQPQHF. CDR3 DNA: TGTGCCAGCTCACCTCAAGGAGGGAGCAATCAGCCCCAGCATTTT. Together with reference TRBV18 and TRBJ1-5, the CDR3 gives the full variable domain: NAGVMQNPRHLVRRRGQEARLRCSPMKGHSHVYWYRQLPEEGLKFMVYLQKENIIDESGMPKERFSAEFPKEGPSILRIQQVVRGDSAAYFCASSPQGGSNQPQHFGDGTRLSIL.

The chain employs TRBV5-1 and TRBJ1-1; D might be TRBD1 (6 bases). The CDR3 is 15 amino acids. Germline lookup yields CDR1 SGHRS and CDR2 YFSETQ. V lost 2 bases, J lost 1 base, and 12 bases lay in between. The CDR3, as DNA: TGCGCCAGCAGCTTCAGTAAGGGGGAGAACACTGAAGCTTTCTTT. This encodes CASSFSKGENTEAFF.

This chain joins TRBV20-1 and TRBJ2-7, with 7 bases fitting TRBD2. Trimming cost V 3 bases and J 5 bases; bases outside gene matches: 7. This CDR3 has 13 residues. From germline, CDR1 is DFQATT and CDR2 SNEGSKA (reference sequence). The CDR3 loop reads CSASTPGLDEQYF. As DNA, the CDR3 is TGCAGTGCTAGTACTCCTGGACTAGACGAGCAGTACTTC.

The count of this clone is one. The chain carries TRBV14 and TRBJ2-3; the D is unclear. The V gene's germline CDR1 is SGHDN and CDR2 FVKESK. The CDR3 loop spans 13 amino acids. Trimming removed 4 bases at V and 2 bases at J, with 7 bases between. The CDR3 nucleotides are TGTGCCAGCAGCCGCCACACCACAGATACGCAGTATTTT. It codes for CASSRHTTDTQYF.

This chain connects TRBV18 to TRBJ2-2; possible D gene TRBD2, 6 bases. From germline, CDR1 is KGHSH and CDR2 LQKENI. This CDR3 spans 15 amino acids. Trimming took off 4 bases at V and 6 bases at J, with 15 bases between the two ends. In DNA, the CDR3 is TGTGCCAGCTCACAAGGGGCACTAGCAGCCGGGGAGCTGTTTTTT. Residues: CASSQGALAAGELFF. Supplemented by reference TRBV18 and TRBJ2-2, the full variable domain reads NAGVMQNPRHLVRRRGQEARLRCSPMKGHSHVYWYRQLPEEGLKFMVYLQKENIIDESGMPKERFSAEFPKEGPSILRIQQVVRGDSAAYFCASSQGALAAGELFFGEGSRLTVL.

V and J are TRBV5-4 and TRBJ2-2; D might be TRBD2 (5 bases). CDR3 length: 15 residues. In germline, CDR1 is SGHNT, CDR2 YYREEE (reference sequence). V shed 0 bases and J shed 1 base, with 7 bases lying between them. CDR3 region: CASSLGGWNTGELFF. The CDR3 region has the DNA TGTGCCAGCAGCTTGGGCGGGTGGAACACCGGGGAGCTGTTTTTT.